The TCR beta chain described here comes from a study of T cell changes during pregnancy in multiple sclerosis. The data were produced by immunoSEQ multiplex PCR, yet TCRdb's version contains in-frame clones alone and is incomplete. The sample holds 70,000 to 80,000 clones, around 90% seen once. CDR1 and CDR2 (germline): MNHEY, SMNVEV (reference sequence). The CDR3 totals 13 residues. Trimming shortened V by 5 bases and J by 6 bases, and 14 bases separated the two germline ends. Sequenced here: peripheral blood, sampled after pregnancy. The receptor comes from a female donor in good health, enrolled as a control in a pregnancy study. This chain links TRBV27 with TRBJ2-7; D not certain. The CDR3 DNA is TGTGCCAGCAGTGCCCTTAACGGTCCCGAGCAGTACTTC. This codes for CASSALNGPEQYF.